Each of the 13 T cell receptor beta chains below was sequenced from the same sample in a study of blood T cell repertoires in COVID-19. This table comes from immunoSEQ multiplex PCR, and its TCRdb copy is limited to in-frame clones, with some not included. The sample contains roughly 400,000 clones, 88% of which appear only once. Sequencing was performed on PBMCs or T cells enriched from blood (not recorded which). These receptors were obtained from a woman aged 18 to 35 who had been exposed to COVID-19.

DNA for the CDR3: TGTGCCAGCAGTACGACAGTCAACTATGGCTACACCTTC. Protein sequence: CASSTTVNYGYTF. The rearrangement uses TRBV12-3 or TRBV12-4 and TRBJ1-2; maybe TRBD1 (5 bases). The CDR3 runs 13 residues. Trimming shortened V by 5 bases and J by 2 bases, and 9 bases separated the two germline ends.

This sequence joins TRBV6-5 and TRBJ2-5, with D possibly matching TRBD1 (7 bases). This CDR3 has 15 residues. CDR1 and CDR2 from the germline V gene are MNHEY and SVGAGI. V lost 5 bases and J lost 0, with 13 bases in between. Written as DNA, the CDR3 is TGTGCCAGCAGTAAGACAGGGAGGCACCAAGAGACCCAGTACTTC. This encodes CASSKTGRHQETQYF.

This rearrangement joins TRBV7-8 to TRBJ2-3; the D gene is possibly TRBD2 (6 bases). The CDR3 sequence is 17 residues long. Trimming removed 5 bases at V and 2 bases at J, with 20 bases between. Germline V lookup: CDR1 SGHVS, CDR2 FQNEAQ. This chain's CDR3 is CASSQGWLATDTDTQYF. CDR3 coding DNA: TGTGCCAGCAGCCAAGGGTGGCTAGCGACTGACACAGATACGCAGTATTTT.

The V and J genes are TRBV24-1 and TRBJ2-2; 7 nucleotides align to TRBD2. The J segment lost 7 bases and the V segment lost 7 bases, leaving 8 bases of the junction unmatched. CDR3 length: 14 amino acids. The germline CDR1 and CDR2 sequences are KGHDR and SFDVKD. This CDR3 is CATRATSVNGELFF. CDR3 DNA: TGTGCCACCAGGGCAACTAGCGTTAACGGGGAGCTGTTTTTT.

The chain has TRBV5-6 and TRBJ1-1, with TRBD1 matching 9 bases. The CDR3 runs 14 residues. After removal of 4 bases from V and 11 bases from J, the junction contained 12 bases not matched to a gene. CDR1 and CDR2 (germline): SGHDT, YYEEEE. CDR3 sequence (DNA): TGTGCCAGCAGCCAACCGACAGGGGGGGTGGTGGCTTTCTTT. This codes for CASSQPTGGVVAFF.

This clone was seen only once. The genes are TRBV4-1 and TRBJ2-3, with TRBD2 identical over 11 bases. In germline, CDR1 is MGHRA, CDR2 YSYEKL. V shed 5 bases, J shed 2 bases, and the junction held 6 bases outside the gene matches. This CDR3 region has 16 residues. Here the CDR3 reads CASSSIAGGDTDTQYF. The CDR3 coding sequence is TGCGCCAGCAGCTCGATAGCGGGAGGGGACACAGATACGCAGTATTTT.

The J gene is TRBJ2-2, the V gene TRBV7-3, with TRBD1 identical over 11 bases. The ends lost 1 base at V and 7 bases at J; junction bases unmatched: 2. The CDR3 has 15 amino acids. CDR1 SGHTA and CDR2 FQGTGA come from the germline V gene. The CDR3 loop is CASSLKDRGLGELFF. CDR3 DNA sequence: TGTGCCAGCAGCTTAAAGGACAGGGGGCTCGGGGAGCTGTTTTTT.

V gene TRBV3-1 (or the pseudogene TRBV3-2) combines with J gene TRBJ1-4; TRBD1 might be the D (6 bases). Germline V gene lookup returns CDR1 LGHDT and CDR2 YNNKEL (reference sequence). This CDR3 region has 18 residues. V lost 3 bases, J lost 0 bases, and 17 bases lay in between. CDR3: CASSHTGTLAATNEKLFF. DNA for the CDR3: TGTGCCAGCAGCCACACCGGGACATTAGCTGCAACTAATGAAAAACTGTTTTTT.

The chain recombines TRBV2 with TRBJ1-5; D call uncertain. There are 14 residues in the CDR3. V lost 7 bases and J 2 bases, leaving 12 bases between the germline ends. Germline V gives CDR1 SNHLY, CDR2 FYNNEI. CDR3 residues: CASKRANGNQPQHF. The CDR3 bases are TGTGCCAGCAAGAGGGCAAATGGCAATCAGCCCCAGCATTTT.

The V gene is TRBV15, the J gene TRBJ2-2; D perhaps matches TRBD2 (5 bases). V lost 3 bases and J lost 4, with 18 bases in between. Germline-derived CDR1 and CDR2 are LNHNV and YYDKDF (reference sequence). The CDR3 length is 17 residues. The CDR3 loop reads CATSSLSTTGSTGELFF. The CDR3 DNA follows: TGTGCCACCAGCAGTCTCTCGACTACTGGGAGCACCGGGGAGCTGTTTTTT.

This chain links TRBV24-1 with TRBJ2-4, with D perhaps matching TRBD2 (6 bases). The germline V gene has CDR1 KGHDR and CDR2 SFDVKD. The CDR3 is made up of 14 amino acids. Between the trimmed V and J ends, which lost 2 bases and 6 bases, there was a span of 10 bases. The CDR3 loop is CATSDSVAVNIQYF. In DNA, the CDR3 is TGTGCCACCAGTGATTCTGTAGCGGTAAACATTCAGTACTTC.

This clone appeared once. As DNA, the CDR3 is TGTGCCAGCACCCCGGGAGGGCCAGAGACCCAGTACTTC. Translation gives CASTPGGPETQYF. The rearrangement joins TRBV7-9 to TRBJ2-5, with 8 bases identical to TRBD2. The CDR3 spans 13 residues. Germline-derived CDR1 and CDR2 are SEHNR and FQNEAQ (reference sequence). V was pared by 7 bases and J by 4 bases, with 5 bases of the junction left unmatched.

The chain couples TRBV9 to TRBJ2-7; D is perhaps TRBD1 (7 bases). The CDR3 runs 18 residues. Germline V CDR1 and CDR2: SGDLS, YYNGEE. V dropped 4 bases and J dropped 3 bases, with 26 bases sitting between them. CDR3 DNA: TGTGCCAGCAGCCTGCGGGACAGCCAAGTGGCGGGAAGCTACGAGCAGTACTTC. Translation: CASSLRDSQVAGSYEQYF. Full variable domain (outside the CDR3, taken from reference TRBV9 and TRBJ2-7): DSGVTQTPKHLITATGQRVTLRCSPRSGDLSVYWYQQSLDQGLQFLIQYYNGEERAKGNILERFSAQQFPDLHSELNLSSLELGDSALYFCASSLRDSQVAGSYEQYFGPGTRLTVT.